Sequencing of this T cell receptor (beta chain) was carried out in a study of T cell responses to AZD1222 COVID-19 vaccine. V lost 3 bases and J lost 5, with 13 bases in between. This CDR3 comprises 14 residues. Per the germline V gene, CDR1 is KGHSH and CDR2 is LQKENI. Assay: immunoSEQ multiplex PCR; the TCRdb copy retains only in-frame clones and omits some. The sample records 110,000 to 150,000 clones, about nine tenths being singletons. The rearrangement uses TRBV18 and TRBJ1-2; tentative D call: TRBD1 (5 bases). Sequencing was performed on peripheral blood, taken 28 days after the second AZD1222 dose. The clonotype comes from an adult who received the AZD1222 COVID-19 vaccine. The CDR3 nucleotides are TGTGCCAGCTCACCCCCGGGACCGACTTATGGCTACACCTTC. It translates to CASSPPGPTYGYTF.